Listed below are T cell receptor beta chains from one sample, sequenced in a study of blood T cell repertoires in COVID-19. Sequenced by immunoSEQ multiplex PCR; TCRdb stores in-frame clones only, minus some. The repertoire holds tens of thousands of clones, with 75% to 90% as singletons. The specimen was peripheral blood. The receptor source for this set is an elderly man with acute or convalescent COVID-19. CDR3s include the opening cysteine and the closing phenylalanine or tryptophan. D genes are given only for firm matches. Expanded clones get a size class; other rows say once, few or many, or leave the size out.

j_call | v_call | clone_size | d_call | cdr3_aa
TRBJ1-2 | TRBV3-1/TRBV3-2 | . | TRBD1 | CASSQGTGDGYTF
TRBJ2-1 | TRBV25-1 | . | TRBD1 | CASSGTGAEGDEQFF
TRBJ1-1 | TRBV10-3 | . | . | CAISDRLNTEAFF
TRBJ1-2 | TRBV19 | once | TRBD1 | CASTVTDRGYGYTF
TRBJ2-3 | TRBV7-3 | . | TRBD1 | CASRLRQGTDTQYF
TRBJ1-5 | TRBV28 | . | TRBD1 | CASTRQGGNQPQHF
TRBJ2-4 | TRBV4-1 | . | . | CASSHSGGTLAKNIQYF
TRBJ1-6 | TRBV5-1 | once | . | CASSSPGQNSPLHF
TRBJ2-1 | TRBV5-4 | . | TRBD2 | CASRSPGLAEQFF
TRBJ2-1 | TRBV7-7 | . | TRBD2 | CASSLSPSGGTNNEQFF
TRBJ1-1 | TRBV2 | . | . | CASTATGRVRGEAFF
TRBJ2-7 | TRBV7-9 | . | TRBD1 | CASSYGQGAHEQYF
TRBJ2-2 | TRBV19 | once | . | CASSYTNTGELFF
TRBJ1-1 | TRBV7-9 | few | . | CASTPGLNTEAFF
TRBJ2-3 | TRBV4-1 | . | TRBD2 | CASSQVLSGGPFAADTQYF
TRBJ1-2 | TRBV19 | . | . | CASSIGVSRGYTF
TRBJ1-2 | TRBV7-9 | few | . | CASSLISGYGYTF
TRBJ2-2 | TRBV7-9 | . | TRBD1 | CASSLQGATGELFF
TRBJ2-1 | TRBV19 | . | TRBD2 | CASSISGRPTYNEQFF
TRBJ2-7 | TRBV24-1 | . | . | CATSDWRGGTYEQYF
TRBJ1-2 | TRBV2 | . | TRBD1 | CASSEGGGGGYGYTF
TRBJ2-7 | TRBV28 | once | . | CASSMTRYEQYF
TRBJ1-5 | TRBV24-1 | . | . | CATSNSRQPQHF
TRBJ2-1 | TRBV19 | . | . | CASSIISPGLIYRDEQFF
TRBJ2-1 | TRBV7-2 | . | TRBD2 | CASSQRQARAGGANEQFF
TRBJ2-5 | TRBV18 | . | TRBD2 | CASSSAGGRETQYF
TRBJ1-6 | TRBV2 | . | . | CASSEGGTYNSPLHF
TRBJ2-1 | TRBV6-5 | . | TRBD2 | CASRSQRDEYEQFF
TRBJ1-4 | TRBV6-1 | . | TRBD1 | CASSETVRGVATNEKLFF
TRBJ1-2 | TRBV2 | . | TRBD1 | CASSDIGQGNYGYTF
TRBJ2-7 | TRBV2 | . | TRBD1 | CASRSITGETYF
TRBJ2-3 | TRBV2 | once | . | CASSGSGTPDTDTQYF
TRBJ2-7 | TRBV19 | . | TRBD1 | CASSSRQGGAYEQYF